This T cell receptor beta chain is from a study of Ad26.COV2.S vaccination and SARS-CoV-2 variants. Study-wide findings and caveats: Substantial response breadth was reportedly seen for spike-specific CD8+ and CD4+ T cells after vaccination. TCR breadth and depth estimates may have understated total T cell responses.

Profiled with immunoSEQ multiplex PCR; TCRdb holds only in-frame clones, not every one. The sample holds hundreds of thousands of clones, 70% to 90% seen once. Worth noting for this clone: Its specificity is not known.

CDR1 is SGHDT, CDR2 YYEEEE, per germline. Trimming pared 4 bases from V and 3 bases from J, leaving 20 bases between. There are 16 residues in the CDR3. The treatment here: some 20 received Ad26.COV2.S at low or high dose, single or two shots; 5 received placebo; per-sample allocation not given. Day 63 after the first vaccine or placebo injection was the time point for sampling. This adult donor, from Boston, was 18-55 years old. The source is a person aged 18-60 years who received the Ad26.COV2.S COVID-19 vaccine or a placebo. The sample was peripheral blood, taken in a trial of Ad26.COV2.S vaccine versus placebo. This chain joins TRBV5-6 and TRBJ2-7; a possible D gene is TRBD1 (6 bases). CDR3 sequence reads: CASSIYREPLGYEQYF. CDR3 in DNA: TGTGCCAGCAGCATATACAGGGAACCCTTAGGCTACGAGCAGTACTTC.